These 16 T cell receptor beta chains share one sample of origin, sequenced in a study of shared clonotypes between healthy human individuals. The assay was immunoSEQ multiplex PCR, and TCRdb's table has in-frame clones only and misses some. Of roughly 680,000 clones listed, over 60% were seen once; the top ten hold about 1.7%. Sequenced sample: memory CD4+ T cells sorted from blood. Specified subset: CD45RA-negative fraction. The receptors stem from a woman in her twenties or thirties in good health.

This clone has a count of ten or more. This chain links TRBV28 with TRBJ1-1, with 10 bases identical to TRBD1. The CDR3 is 14 residues long. CDR1 is MDHEN and CDR2 is SYDVKM in the germline V gene. Trimming cost V 5 bases and J 10 bases; bases outside gene matches: 10. The CDR3, as DNA: TGTGCCAGCAGTCCATACCGGGACAGGGGAGTAGCTTTCTTT. It encodes CASSPYRDRGVAFF.

This clone was detected a few times. This chain joins TRBV5-1 and TRBJ2-1; D may be TRBD2 (6 bases). Germline V lookup: CDR1 SGHRS, CDR2 YFSETQ. The CDR3 loop spans 15 amino acids. V gave up 4 bases and J gave up 3 bases, with 14 bases separating them. The CDR3 nucleotides read TGCGCCAGCAGCACTTCTAGCGCTGGCTACAATGAGCAGTTCTTC. Its translation is CASSTSSAGYNEQFF.

The V call is TRBV28, the J call TRBJ1-6; tentative D call: TRBD1 (6 bases). The CDR3 consists of 17 residues. Germline CDR1 reads MDHEN; CDR2 reads SYDVKM. V gave up 6 bases and J gave up 0 bases, with 15 bases separating them. Written as DNA, the CDR3 is TGTGCCAGCAGAACCCGGACAGTCGGCTCCTATAATTCACCCCTCCACTTT. Amino acids: CASRTRTVGSYNSPLHF.

J is TRBJ2-1 and V is TRBV11-3; D is ambiguous. The V end was cut by 5 bases, the J end by 3 bases, with 5 bases between. This CDR3 has 12 residues. Germline-derived CDR1 and CDR2 are SGHNT and YENEEA. This CDR3 reads CASSKDYNEQFF. In nucleotides, the CDR3 is TGTGCCAGCAGCAAGGACTACAATGAGCAGTTCTTC.

V and J are TRBV27 and TRBJ1-1, with 8 bases identical to TRBD1. CDR1 and CDR2 from the germline V gene are MNHEY and SMNVEV (reference sequence). CDR3 length: 11 residues. The CDR3 sequence is CAGRGLESAFF. DNA of the CDR3: TGTGCGGGCAGGGGGCTAGAAAGCGCTTTCTTT.

This clone appeared a single time. The chain links TRBV19 to TRBJ2-3, with 12 bases aligning to TRBD1. The CDR3 has 17 amino acids. J was trimmed by 5 bases and V by 5 bases; bases with no gene match: 11. CDR1 and CDR2 from the germline V gene are LNHDA and SQIVND (reference sequence). The CDR3 DNA sequence: TGTGCCAGTAGTGGCAGGGACAGGGGGCTCCGGGGAGATACGCAGTATTTT. Translation: CASSGRDRGLRGDTQYF.

The CDR3 is CASTTSHSPLHF. CDR3 sequence (DNA): TGTGCCTCCACGACATCACATTCACCCCTCCACTTT. V and J are TRBV7-2 and TRBJ1-6; D unresolved. Germline V CDR1 and CDR2: SGHTA, FQGNSA. V lost 11 bases, J lost 8 bases, and 13 bases lay in between. This CDR3 spans 12 amino acids.

This sequence joins TRBV7-9 and TRBJ2-2; tentatively, D is TRBD2 (6 bases). The CDR3 contains 16 residues. From germline, CDR1 is SEHNR and CDR2 FQNEAQ (reference sequence). The V end was cut by 6 bases, the J end by 1 base, with 15 bases between. CDR3 in amino acids: CASSRIADLNTGELFF. CDR3 nucleotides: TGTGCCAGCAGTCGGATAGCGGACTTGAACACCGGGGAGCTGTTTTTT.

This clone was recorded at least ten times. The genes are TRBV7-6 and TRBJ2-1; 14 bases fit TRBD2. Germline trimming cut 5 bases from V and 9 bases from J; bases unmatched to any gene: 6. Germline CDR1 is SGHVS and CDR2 is FNYEAQ. The CDR3 length is 15 residues. The CDR3 loop reads CASSAGLAGVGEQFF. DNA for the CDR3: TGTGCCAGCAGCGCGGGACTAGCGGGAGTAGGTGAGCAGTTCTTC.

This clone appeared many times. J is TRBJ1-2 and V is TRBV7-9, with D tentatively TRBD1 (6 bases). The CDR3 has 12 residues. From germline, CDR1 is SEHNR and CDR2 FQNEAQ (reference sequence). V was shortened by 5 bases and J by 7 bases, with 11 bases between the two germline ends. CDR3 DNA: TGTGCCAGCAGCGCCCAGGGGTCTGGCTACACCTTC. Translation gives CASSAQGSGYTF.

This chain links TRBV7-7 with TRBJ1-3; D is possibly TRBD1 (5 bases). The CDR3 is 15 residues long. Germline CDR1 reads SSHAT; CDR2 reads FNYEAQ (reference sequence). Trimming took 5 bases from V and 2 from J, leaving 13 bases between them. CDR3 loop: CASSTGPGPGNTIYF. The CDR3 bases are TGTGCCAGCAGCACCGGGCCGGGGCCTGGAAACACCATATATTTT.

The chain employs TRBV5-1 and TRBJ1-1; 9 bases align to TRBD1. Germline CDR1 and CDR2: SGHRS and YFSETQ. Trimming at V came to 0 bases and at J to 7 bases, leaving 7 bases not matched to a gene. The CDR3 length is 15 residues. DNA for the CDR3: TGCGCCAGCAGCTTGGGGGACAGGGACAGTAATGAAGCTTTCTTT. Amino acid sequence: CASSLGDRDSNEAFF.

This clone was picked up a small number of times. The sample contains more than one DNA sequence encoding this CDR3. The chain recombines TRBV5-4 with TRBJ2-5; 9 bases line up with TRBD1. Germline-derived CDR1 and CDR2 are SGHNT and YYREEE (reference sequence). Trimming took 4 bases from V and 4 from J; bases not matched to a gene: 5. This CDR3 is built from 14 residues. CDR3 nucleotides: TGTGCCAGCAGCCCGACAGGGGGACGAGAGACCCAGTACTTC. Translated: CASSPTGGRETQYF. The full variable domain, in which reference TRBV5-4 and TRBJ2-5 provide the parts outside the CDR3, is ETGVTQSPTHLIKTRGQQVTLRCSSQSGHNTVSWYQQALGQGPQFIFQYYREEENGRGNFPPRFSGLQFPNYSSELNVNALELDDSALYLCASSPTGGRETQYFGPGTRLLVL.

The chain uses TRBV28 and TRBJ2-2, with 13 positions matching TRBD2. Germline V gene sequence: CDR1 MDHEN, CDR2 SYDVKM. The junction had 10 bases not matched to a gene; V was cut back by 8 bases and J by 4 bases. This CDR3 has 17 residues. CDR3: CASGAGLAGSGTGELFF. CDR3 in DNA: TGTGCCAGCGGCGCGGGACTAGCGGGGTCGGGCACCGGGGAGCTGTTTTTT. The entire variable domain, with the rest obtained from reference TRBV28 and TRBJ2-2, is as follows: DVKVTQSSRYLVKRTGEKVFLECVQDMDHENMFWYRQDPGLGLRLIYFSYDVKMKEKGDIPEGYSVSREKKERFSLILESASTNQTSMYLCASGAGLAGSGTGELFFGEGSRLTVL.

This clone has more than one count but fewer than ten. This chain uses TRBV5-4 with TRBJ2-1, with 10 nucleotides matching TRBD2. V trimming: 4 bases; J trimming: 8 bases; junction bases outside the gene matches: 9. The CDR3 contains 15 residues. Germline V gene lookup returns CDR1 SGHNT and CDR2 YYREEE (reference sequence). CDR3 bases: TGTGCCAGCAGCCCCGGGGCTAGCGGGAGCGATGAGCAGTTCTTC. The encoded protein is CASSPGASGSDEQFF.

This chain links TRBV5-4 with TRBJ2-2; possible D gene TRBD1, 5 bases. Germline lookup yields CDR1 SGHNT and CDR2 YYREEE (reference sequence). CDR3 length: 15 amino acids. The ends were cut back, 0 bases at V and 3 bases at J, with 9 bases in the middle. The CDR3 is CASSLGQWDTGELFF. CDR3 sequence (DNA): TGTGCCAGCAGCTTGGGACAGTGGGACACCGGGGAGCTGTTTTTT.